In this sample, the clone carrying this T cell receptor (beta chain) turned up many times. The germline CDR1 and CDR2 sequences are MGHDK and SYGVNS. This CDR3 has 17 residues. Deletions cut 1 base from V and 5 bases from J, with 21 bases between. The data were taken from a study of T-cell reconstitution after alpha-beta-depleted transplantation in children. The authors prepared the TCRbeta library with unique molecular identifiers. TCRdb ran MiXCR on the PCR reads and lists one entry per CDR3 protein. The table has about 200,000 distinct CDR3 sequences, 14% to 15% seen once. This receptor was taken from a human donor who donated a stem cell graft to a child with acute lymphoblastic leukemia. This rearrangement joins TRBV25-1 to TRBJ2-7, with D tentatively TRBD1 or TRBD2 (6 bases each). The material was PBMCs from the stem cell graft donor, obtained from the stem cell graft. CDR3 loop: CASSEFKRVRGHDEQYF. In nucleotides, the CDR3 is TGTGCCAGCAGTGAATTTAAGCGGGTCAGGGGTCACGACGAGCAGTACTTC.